This is a list of T cell receptor beta chains from one sample in a study of siplizumab effects on memory and regulatory T cells. TCRdb's table, derived via immunoSEQ multiplex PCR, lists solely in-frame clones and lacks some. The repertoire consists of 99,000 or so clones, with roughly 91% occurring once and the leading ten covering approximately 0.32%. Material for sequencing was CD4+ T cells sorted from blood. The receptors stem from a human donor in good health. Each CDR3 is given without its conserved first and last residue.

TRBV27 ASSSINTEAF
TRBV2 ASTQGYGRLAF
TRBV5-6 ASSPVGARQETQY
TRBV9 ASSPRGGGSYEQY
TRBV9 ASSDRDNNEQY
TRBV11-1 ASNKGTSANQETQY
TRBV11-1 ASSFPGLYGYT
TRBV9 ASSVVGQAAGELF
TRBV7-8 ASSLGSSGVGEQF
TRBV7-3 ASSPGTSGDEQF
TRBV7-2 ASSLSRSGYYGYT
TRBV5-1 ASSTPTGYNEQF
TRBV5-1 ASSLFRLAGGGELF
TRBV7-8 ASSQGTRSYEQY
TRBV30 AWNKRGGRETQY
TRBV5-6 ASSLAGGEINEKLF
TRBV6-5 ASSYTGQGKTEAF
TRBV5-5 ASSFLGTQY
TRBV5-4 ASSRGAREAF
TRBV6-9 ASNGHEGRGEGETQY
TRBV30 AWSPGTSGPTQY
TRBV28 ASSFGQGVNTIY
TRBV5-6 ASSLTGGRTGELF
TRBV9 ASSVYGVRDRRFGYT
TRBV18 ASSQSGLNYEQY
TRBV27 ASSQGQLSPLH
TRBV6-6 ASSYSGTDYGYT
TRBV19 ASSVTPGGELF
TRBV5-4 ASSRDINSGETQY
TRBV5-1 ASSFGAEQY
TRBV4-3 ASSQDRTGADEQY
TRBV30 AWSVKGRNTEAF
TRBV6-1 ASGGQGRNQPQH